Reported below is one T cell receptor beta chain. No antigen is known for it. The data were taken from a study of OX40 agonist ivuxolimab in advanced cancers. For the study at large: Intravenous ivuxolimab was administered to patients every 2 weeks at 0.01 to 10 mg/kg. Having had anti-PD-1, anti-PD-L1 or anti-CTLA-4 therapy before was allowed, and roughly 38% had some. The study, taken as a whole, reports: Normalized expansion of T-cell clones was also low for some nonresponders.

CDR3 size: 15 residues. V lost 9 bases and J lost 4, with 22 bases in between. Germline CDR1 SNHLY, CDR2 FYNNEI. Repertoires were generated with immunoSEQ multiplex PCR, while TCRdb's copy carries only in-frame clones and drops some. Here the sample spans 96,000 or so clones, roughly 91% being singletons. The clonotype was recovered from an adult with an advanced solid tumor such as melanoma, head and neck, liver or kidney cancer. Material: CD4+ or CD8+ T cells sorted from blood, obtained in a trial of the OX40 agonist ivuxolimab. This rearrangement joins TRBV2 to TRBJ2-7, with a possible D match to TRBD2 (5 bases). The CDR3 is CASVKRMRAAYEQYF. CDR3 nucleotide sequence: TGTGCCAGTGTCAAAAGAATGAGGGCGGCGTACGAGCAGTACTTC. Full variable domain (missing parts from reference TRBV2 and TRBJ2-7): EPEVTQTPSHQVTQMGQEVILRCVPISNHLYFYWYRQILGQKVEFLVSFYNNEISEKSEIFDDQFSVERPDGSNFTLKIRSTKLEDSAMYFCASVKRMRAAYEQYFGPGTRLTVT.